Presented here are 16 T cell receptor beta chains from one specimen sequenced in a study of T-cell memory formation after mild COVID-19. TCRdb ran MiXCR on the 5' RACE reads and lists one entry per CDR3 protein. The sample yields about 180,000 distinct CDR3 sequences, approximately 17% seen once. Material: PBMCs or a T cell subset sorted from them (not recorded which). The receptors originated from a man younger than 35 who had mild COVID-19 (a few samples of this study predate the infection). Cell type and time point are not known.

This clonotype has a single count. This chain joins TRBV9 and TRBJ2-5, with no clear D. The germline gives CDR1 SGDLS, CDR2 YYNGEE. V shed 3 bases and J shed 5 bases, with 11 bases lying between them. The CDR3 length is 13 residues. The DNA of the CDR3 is TGTGCCAGCAGCGGCGGTGTTGGCGAGACCCAGTACTTC. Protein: CASSGGVGETQYF.

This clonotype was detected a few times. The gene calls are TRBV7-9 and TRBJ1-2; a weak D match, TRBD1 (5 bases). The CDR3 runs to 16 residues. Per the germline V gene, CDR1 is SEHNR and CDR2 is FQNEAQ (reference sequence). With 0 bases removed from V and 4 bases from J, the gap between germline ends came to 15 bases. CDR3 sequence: CASSLAAGPQGYGYTF. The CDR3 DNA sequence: TGTGCCAGCAGCTTAGCGGCTGGCCCTCAGGGCTATGGCTACACCTTC.

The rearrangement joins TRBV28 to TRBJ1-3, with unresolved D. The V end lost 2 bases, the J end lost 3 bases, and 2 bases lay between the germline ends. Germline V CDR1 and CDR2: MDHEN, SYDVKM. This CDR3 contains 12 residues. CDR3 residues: CASSLNGNTIYF. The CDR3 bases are TGTGCCAGCAGTTTAAATGGAAACACCATATATTTT.

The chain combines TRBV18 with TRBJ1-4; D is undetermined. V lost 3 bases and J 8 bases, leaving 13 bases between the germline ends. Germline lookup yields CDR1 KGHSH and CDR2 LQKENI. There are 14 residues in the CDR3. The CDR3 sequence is CASSPIIGNEKLFF. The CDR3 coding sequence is TGTGCCAGCTCACCTATCATCGGGAACGAAAAACTGTTTTTT.

CDR3 loop: CASSGLATYNEQFF. The CDR3 DNA sequence: TGTGCCAGCAGTGGACTAGCGACTTACAATGAGCAGTTCTTC. The V call is TRBV6-2 or TRBV6-3, the J call TRBJ2-1, with 9 bases matching TRBD2. The V gene end was trimmed by 5 bases and the J gene end by 4 bases; junction bases not matched to a gene: 3. From germline, CDR1 is MNHEY and CDR2 SVGEGT. The CDR3 is made up of 14 amino acids.

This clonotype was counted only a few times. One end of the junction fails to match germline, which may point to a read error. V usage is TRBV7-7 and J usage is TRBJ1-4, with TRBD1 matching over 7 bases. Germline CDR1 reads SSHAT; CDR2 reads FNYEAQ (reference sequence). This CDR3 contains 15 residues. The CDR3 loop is CASSPTTGQNEKLFF. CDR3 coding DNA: TGTGCTAGCAGCCCGACGACAGGGCAGAATGAAAAACTGTTTTTT.

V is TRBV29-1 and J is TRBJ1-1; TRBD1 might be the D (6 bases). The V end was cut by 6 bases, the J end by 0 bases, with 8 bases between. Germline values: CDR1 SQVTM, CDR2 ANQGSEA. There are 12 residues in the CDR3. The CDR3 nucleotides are TGCAGCGTCACAGGGATGAACACTGAAGCTTTCTTT. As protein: CSVTGMNTEAFF.

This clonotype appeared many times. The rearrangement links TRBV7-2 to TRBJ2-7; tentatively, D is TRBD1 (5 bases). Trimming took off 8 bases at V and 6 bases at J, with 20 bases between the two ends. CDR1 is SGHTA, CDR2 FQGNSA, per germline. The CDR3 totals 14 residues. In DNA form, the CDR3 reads TGTGCCAGCTCCCCCACGGGCCAGGGAACCGAGCAGTACGTC. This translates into CASSPTGQGTEQYV.

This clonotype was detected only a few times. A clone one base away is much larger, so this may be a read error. CDR3 bases: TGTGCCAGCAGCTTCTTCTACGAGCAGTACTTC. Translation: CASSFFYEQYF. The chain couples TRBV7-2 to TRBJ2-7; no definite D call. V lost 3 bases, J lost 3 bases, and 3 bases lay in between. The CDR3 covers 11 residues. Germline V gene sequence: CDR1 SGHTA, CDR2 FQGNSA. The variable domain in full, with the rest retrieved from reference TRBV7-2 and TRBJ2-7, is GAGVSQSPSNKVTEKGKDVELRCDPISGHTALYWYRQSLGQGLEFLIYFQGNSAPDKSGLPSDRFSAERTGGSVSTLTIQRTQQEDSAVYLCASSFFYEQYFGPGTRLTVT.

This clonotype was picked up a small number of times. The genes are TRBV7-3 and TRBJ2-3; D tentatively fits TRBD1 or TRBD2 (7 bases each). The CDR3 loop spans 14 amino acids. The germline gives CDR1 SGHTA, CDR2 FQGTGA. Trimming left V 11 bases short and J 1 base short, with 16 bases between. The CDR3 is CASQGGLGTDTQYF. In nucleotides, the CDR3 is TGTGCCTCCCAGGGGGGGCTGGGCACAGATACGCAGTATTTT.

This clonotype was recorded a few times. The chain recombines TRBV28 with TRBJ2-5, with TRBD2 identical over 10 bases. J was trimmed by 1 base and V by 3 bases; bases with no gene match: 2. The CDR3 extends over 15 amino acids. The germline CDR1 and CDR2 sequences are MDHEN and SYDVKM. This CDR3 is CASSLLAGAQETQYF. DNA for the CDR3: TGTGCCAGCAGTTTGCTAGCGGGGGCCCAAGAGACCCAGTACTTC.

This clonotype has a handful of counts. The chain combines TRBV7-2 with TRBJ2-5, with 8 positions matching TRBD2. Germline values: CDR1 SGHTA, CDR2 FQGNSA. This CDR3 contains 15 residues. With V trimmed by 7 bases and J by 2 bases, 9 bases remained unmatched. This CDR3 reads CASTTSGGPQETQYF. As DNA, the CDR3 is TGTGCCAGCACCACCAGCGGGGGACCACAAGAGACCCAGTACTTC. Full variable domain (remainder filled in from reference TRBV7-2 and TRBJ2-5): GAGVSQSPSNKVTEKGKDVELRCDPISGHTALYWYRQSLGQGLEFLIYFQGNSAPDKSGLPSDRFSAERTGGSVSTLTIQRTQQEDSAVYLCASTTSGGPQETQYFGPGTRLLVL.

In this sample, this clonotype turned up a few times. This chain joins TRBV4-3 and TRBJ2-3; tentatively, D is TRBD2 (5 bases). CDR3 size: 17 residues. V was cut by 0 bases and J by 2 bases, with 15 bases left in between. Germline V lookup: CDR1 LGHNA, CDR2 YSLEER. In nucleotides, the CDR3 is TGCGCCAGCAGCCAAGATCGGGCCCGGGGTTTCACAGATACGCAGTATTTT. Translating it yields CASSQDRARGFTDTQYF.

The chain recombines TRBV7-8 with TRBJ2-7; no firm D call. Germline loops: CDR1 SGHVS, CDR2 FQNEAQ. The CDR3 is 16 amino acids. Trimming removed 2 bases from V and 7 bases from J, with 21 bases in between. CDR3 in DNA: TGTGCCAGCAGCTTATCCCGCGTTTACCCCCGTAGGGAGCAGTACGTC. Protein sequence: CASSLSRVYPRREQYV.

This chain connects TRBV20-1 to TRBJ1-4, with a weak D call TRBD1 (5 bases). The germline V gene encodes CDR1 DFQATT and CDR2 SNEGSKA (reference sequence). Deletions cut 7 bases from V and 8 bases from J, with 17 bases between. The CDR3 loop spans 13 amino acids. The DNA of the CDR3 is TGCAGTGGCAGAGGGCGGAGGGGAGAAAAACTGTTTTTT. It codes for CSGRGRRGEKLFF.

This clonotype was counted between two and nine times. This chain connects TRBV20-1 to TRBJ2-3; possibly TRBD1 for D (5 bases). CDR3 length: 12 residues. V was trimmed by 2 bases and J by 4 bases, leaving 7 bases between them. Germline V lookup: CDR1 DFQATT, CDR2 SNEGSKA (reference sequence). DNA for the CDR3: TGCAGTGCTAGAATGGGGCCAGATACGCAGTATTTT. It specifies CSARMGPDTQYF.